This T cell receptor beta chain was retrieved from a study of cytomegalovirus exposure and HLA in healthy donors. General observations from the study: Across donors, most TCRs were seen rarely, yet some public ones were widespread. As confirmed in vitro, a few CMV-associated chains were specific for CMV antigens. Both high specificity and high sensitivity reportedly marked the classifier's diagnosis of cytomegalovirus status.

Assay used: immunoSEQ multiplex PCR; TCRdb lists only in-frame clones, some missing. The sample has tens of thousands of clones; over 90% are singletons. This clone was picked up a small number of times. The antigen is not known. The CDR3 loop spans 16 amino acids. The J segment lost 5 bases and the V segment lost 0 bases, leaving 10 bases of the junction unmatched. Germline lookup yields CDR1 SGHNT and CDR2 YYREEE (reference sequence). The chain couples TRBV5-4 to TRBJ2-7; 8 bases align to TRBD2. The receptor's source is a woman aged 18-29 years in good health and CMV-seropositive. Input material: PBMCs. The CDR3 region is CASSLGSGSGGHEQYF. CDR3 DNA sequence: TGTGCCAGCAGCTTGGGGAGCGGGAGTGGTGGCCACGAGCAGTACTTC.